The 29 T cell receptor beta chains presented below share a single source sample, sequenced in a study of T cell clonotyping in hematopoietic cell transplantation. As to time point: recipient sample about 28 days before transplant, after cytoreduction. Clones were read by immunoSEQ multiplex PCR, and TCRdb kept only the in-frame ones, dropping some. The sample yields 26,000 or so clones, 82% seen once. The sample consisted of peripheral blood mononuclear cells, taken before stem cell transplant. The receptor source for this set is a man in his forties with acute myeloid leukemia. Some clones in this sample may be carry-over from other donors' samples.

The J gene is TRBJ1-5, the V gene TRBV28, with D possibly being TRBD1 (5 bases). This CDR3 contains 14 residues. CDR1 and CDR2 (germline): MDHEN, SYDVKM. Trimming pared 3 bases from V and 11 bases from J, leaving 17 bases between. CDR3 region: CASSLDGTSGAQHF. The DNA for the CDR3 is TGTGCCAGCAGTTTGGACGGGACCTCAGGAGCCCAGCATTTT.

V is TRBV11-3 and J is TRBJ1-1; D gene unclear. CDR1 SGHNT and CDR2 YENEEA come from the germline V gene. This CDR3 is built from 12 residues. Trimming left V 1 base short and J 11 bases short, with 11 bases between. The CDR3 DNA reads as TGTGCCAGCAGCTTAGGCCCGAGTAGGGCTTTCTTT. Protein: CASSLGPSRAFF.

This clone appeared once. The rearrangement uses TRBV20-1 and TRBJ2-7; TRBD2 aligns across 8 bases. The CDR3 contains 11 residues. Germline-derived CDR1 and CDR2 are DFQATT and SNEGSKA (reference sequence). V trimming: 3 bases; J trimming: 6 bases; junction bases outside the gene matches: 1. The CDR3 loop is CSASAGGEQYF. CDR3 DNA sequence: TGCAGTGCTAGCGCGGGAGGCGAGCAGTACTTC.

The CDR3 region has the DNA TGTGCCTGGAGTGTCGGGGTCCGGAGCTCCTACGAGCAGTACTTC. It specifies CAWSVGVRSSYEQYF. This chain uses TRBV30 with TRBJ2-7; D perhaps matches TRBD2 (5 bases). The CDR3 totals 15 residues. V lost 0 bases, J lost 0 bases, and 12 bases lay in between. The V gene's germline CDR1 is GTSNPN and CDR2 SVGIG (reference sequence).

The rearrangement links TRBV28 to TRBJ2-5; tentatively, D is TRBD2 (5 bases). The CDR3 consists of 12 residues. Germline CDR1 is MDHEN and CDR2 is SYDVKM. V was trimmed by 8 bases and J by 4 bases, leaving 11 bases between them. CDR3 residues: CASGLGRETQYF. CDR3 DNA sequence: TGTGCCAGCGGACTTGGGCGAGAGACCCAGTACTTC.

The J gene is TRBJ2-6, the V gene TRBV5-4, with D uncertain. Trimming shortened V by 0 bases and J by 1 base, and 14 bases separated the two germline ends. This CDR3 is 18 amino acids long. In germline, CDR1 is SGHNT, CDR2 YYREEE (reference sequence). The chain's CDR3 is CASSLEATDGSGANVLTF. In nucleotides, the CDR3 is TGTGCCAGCAGCTTGGAAGCGACGGACGGATCTGGGGCCAACGTCCTGACTTTC. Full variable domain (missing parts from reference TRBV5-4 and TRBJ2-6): ETGVTQSPTHLIKTRGQQVTLRCSSQSGHNTVSWYQQALGQGPQFIFQYYREEENGRGNFPPRFSGLQFPNYSSELNVNALELDDSALYLCASSLEATDGSGANVLTFGAGSRLTVL.

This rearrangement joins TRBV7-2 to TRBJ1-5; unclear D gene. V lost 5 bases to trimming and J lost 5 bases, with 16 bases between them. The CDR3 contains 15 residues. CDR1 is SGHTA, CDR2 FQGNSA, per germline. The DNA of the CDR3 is TGTGCCAGCAGCCCTGAGGCAGGCGGACATCAGCCCCAGCATTTT. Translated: CASSPEAGGHQPQHF.

CDR3 residues: CSVDRGGEQFF. The CDR3 bases are TGCAGCGTTGACCGGGGGGGCGAGCAGTTCTTC. The chain links TRBV29-1 to TRBJ2-1; 8 nucleotides match TRBD2. The V segment lost 3 bases and the J segment 10 bases; nucleotides outside the gene matches: 2. This CDR3 region has 11 residues. The germline CDR1 and CDR2 sequences are SQVTM and ANQGSEA.

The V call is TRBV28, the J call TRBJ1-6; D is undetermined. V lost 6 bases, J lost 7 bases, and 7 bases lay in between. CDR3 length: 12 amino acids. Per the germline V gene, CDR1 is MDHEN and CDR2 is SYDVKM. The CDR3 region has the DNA TGTGCCAGCAGAGTGGGGAATTCACCCCTCCACTTT. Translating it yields CASRVGNSPLHF. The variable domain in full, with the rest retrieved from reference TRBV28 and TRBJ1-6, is DVKVTQSSRYLVKRTGEKVFLECVQDMDHENMFWYRQDPGLGLRLIYFSYDVKMKEKGDIPEGYSVSREKKERFSLILESASTNQTSMYLCASRVGNSPLHFGNGTRLTVT.

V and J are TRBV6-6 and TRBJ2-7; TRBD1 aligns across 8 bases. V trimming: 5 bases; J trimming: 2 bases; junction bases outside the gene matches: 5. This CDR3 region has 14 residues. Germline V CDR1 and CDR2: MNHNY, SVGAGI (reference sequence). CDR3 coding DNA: TGTGCCAGCAGTGCCCGACAGGGGACCTACGAGCAGTACTTC. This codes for CASSARQGTYEQYF.

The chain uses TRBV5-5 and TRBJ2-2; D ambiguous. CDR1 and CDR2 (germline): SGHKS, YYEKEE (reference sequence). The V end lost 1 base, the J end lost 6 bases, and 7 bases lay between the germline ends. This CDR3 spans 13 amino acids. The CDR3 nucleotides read TGTGCCAGCAGCTTGAACGGCGCCGGGGAGCTGTTTTTT. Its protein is CASSLNGAGELFF. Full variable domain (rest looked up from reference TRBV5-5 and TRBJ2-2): DAGVTQSPTHLIKTRGQQVTLRCSPISGHKSVSWYQQVLGQGPQFIFQYYEKEERGRGNFPDRFSARQFPNYSSELNVNALLLGDSALYLCASSLNGAGELFFGEGSRLTVL.

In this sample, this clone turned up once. The CDR3 loop reads CAISELRQVTYGYTF. CDR3 coding DNA: TGTGCCATCAGTGAGCTTAGACAGGTAACCTATGGCTACACCTTC. The rearrangement uses TRBV10-3 and TRBJ1-2, with D maybe TRBD1 (6 bases). Trimming cost V 2 bases and J 4 bases, with 14 bases left between them. The CDR3 has 15 residues. CDR1 and CDR2 (germline): ENHRY, SYGVKD.

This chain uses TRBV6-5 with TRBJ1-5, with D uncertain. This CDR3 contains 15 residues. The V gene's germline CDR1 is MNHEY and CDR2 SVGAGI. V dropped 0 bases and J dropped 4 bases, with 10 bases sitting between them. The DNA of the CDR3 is TGTGCCAGCAGTTACTCGATAACACGGAATCAGCCCCAGCATTTT. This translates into CASSYSITRNQPQHF.

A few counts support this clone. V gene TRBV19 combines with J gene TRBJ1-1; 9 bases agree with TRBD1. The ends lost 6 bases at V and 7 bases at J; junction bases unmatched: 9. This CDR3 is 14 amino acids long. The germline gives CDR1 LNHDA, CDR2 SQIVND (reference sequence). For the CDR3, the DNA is TGTGCCAGTAGGGCGACAGGGGGATTCATTGAAGCTTTCTTT. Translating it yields CASRATGGFIEAFF.

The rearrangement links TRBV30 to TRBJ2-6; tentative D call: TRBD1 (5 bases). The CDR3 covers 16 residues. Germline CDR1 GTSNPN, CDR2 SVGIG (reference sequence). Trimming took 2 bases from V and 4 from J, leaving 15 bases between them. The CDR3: CAWSRGRVRGANVLTF. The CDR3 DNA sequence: TGTGCCTGGAGTAGGGGCAGGGTACGAGGGGCCAACGTCCTGACTTTC.

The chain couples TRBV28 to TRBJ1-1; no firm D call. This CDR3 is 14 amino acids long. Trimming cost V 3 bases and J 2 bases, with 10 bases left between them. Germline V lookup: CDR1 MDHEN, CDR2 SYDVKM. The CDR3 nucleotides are TGTGCCAGCAGTTTGGCAGGAGAAAACACTGAAGCTTTCTTT. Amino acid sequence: CASSLAGENTEAFF.

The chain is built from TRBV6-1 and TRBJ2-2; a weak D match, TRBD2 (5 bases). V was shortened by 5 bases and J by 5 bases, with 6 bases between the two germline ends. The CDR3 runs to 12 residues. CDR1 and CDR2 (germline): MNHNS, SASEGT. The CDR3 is CASSRTTGELFF. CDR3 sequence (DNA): TGTGCCAGCAGTCGGACTACCGGGGAGCTGTTTTTT.

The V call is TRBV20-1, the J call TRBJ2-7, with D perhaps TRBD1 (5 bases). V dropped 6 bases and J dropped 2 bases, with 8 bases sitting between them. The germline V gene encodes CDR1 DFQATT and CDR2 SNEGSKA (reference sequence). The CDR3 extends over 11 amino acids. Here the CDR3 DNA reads TGCAGTGCAGGGGCCCCCTACGAGCAGTACTTC. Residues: CSAGAPYEQYF.

CDR3 in amino acids: CAWRTLQALNYGYTF. DNA for the CDR3: TGTGCCTGGAGAACGTTGCAGGCCCTAAACTATGGCTACACCTTC. J is TRBJ1-2 and V is TRBV30; D unclear. Germline CDR1 and CDR2: GTSNPN and SVGIG (reference sequence). This CDR3 spans 15 amino acids. Trimming stripped 3 bases from V and 2 bases from J, with 16 bases between. The full variable domain, completed using reference TRBV30 and TRBJ1-2, is SQTIHQWPATLVQPVGSPLSLECTVEGTSNPNLYWYRQAAGRGLQLLFYSVGIGQISSEVPQNLSASRPQDRQFILSSKKLLLSDSGFYLCAWRTLQALNYGYTFGSGTRLTVV.

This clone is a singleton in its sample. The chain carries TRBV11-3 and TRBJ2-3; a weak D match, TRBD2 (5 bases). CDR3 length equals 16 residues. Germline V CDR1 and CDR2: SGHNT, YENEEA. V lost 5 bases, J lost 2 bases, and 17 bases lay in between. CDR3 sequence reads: CASSLGLSTPTDTQYF. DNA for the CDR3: TGTGCCAGCAGCCTAGGACTTTCTACCCCCACAGATACGCAGTATTTT.

The CDR3 DNA is TGCGCCAGCAGCTTGGTTTCCCTTGATGGCATTGTCTACGAGCAGTACTTC. This encodes CASSLVSLDGIVYEQYF. The chain is built from TRBV5-1 and TRBJ2-7; the D is unclear. The CDR3 is 17 residues long. Germline V gene lookup returns CDR1 SGHRS and CDR2 YFSETQ. Trimming took 0 bases from V and 3 from J, leaving 19 bases between them.

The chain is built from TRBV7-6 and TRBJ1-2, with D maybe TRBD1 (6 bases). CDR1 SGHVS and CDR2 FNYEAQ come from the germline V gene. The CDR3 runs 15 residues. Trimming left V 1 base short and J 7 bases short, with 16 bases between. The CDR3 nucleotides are TGTGCCAGCAGCTTAGAACCGGGACAACTCTTTGGCTACACCTTC. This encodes CASSLEPGQLFGYTF.

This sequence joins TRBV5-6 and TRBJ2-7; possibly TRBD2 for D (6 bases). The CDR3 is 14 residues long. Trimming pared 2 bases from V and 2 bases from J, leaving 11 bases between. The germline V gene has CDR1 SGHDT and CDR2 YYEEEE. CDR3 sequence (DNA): TGTGCCAGCAGCTTCCGCGGGGCCACCTACGAGCAGTACTTC. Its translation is CASSFRGATYEQYF.

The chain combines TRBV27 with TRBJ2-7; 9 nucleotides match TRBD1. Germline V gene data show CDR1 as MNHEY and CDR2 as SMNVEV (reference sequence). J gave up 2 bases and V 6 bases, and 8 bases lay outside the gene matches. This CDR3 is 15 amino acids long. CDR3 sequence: CASRRKGDRAYEQYF. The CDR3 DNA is TGTGCCAGCAGAAGGAAGGGGGACAGGGCCTACGAGCAGTACTTC.

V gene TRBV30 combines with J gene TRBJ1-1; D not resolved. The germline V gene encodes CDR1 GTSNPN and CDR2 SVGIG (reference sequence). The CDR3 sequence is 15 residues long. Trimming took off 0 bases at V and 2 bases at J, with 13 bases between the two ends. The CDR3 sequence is CAWSVKKPGNTEAFF. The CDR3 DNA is TGTGCCTGGAGTGTAAAGAAGCCAGGAAACACTGAAGCTTTCTTT.

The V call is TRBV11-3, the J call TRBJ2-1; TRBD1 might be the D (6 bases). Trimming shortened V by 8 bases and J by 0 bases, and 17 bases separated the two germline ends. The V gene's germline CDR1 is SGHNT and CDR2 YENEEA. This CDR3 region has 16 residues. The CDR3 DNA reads TGTGCCAGCGCGCTGGGGGCACGGAGCTCCTACAATGAGCAGTTCTTC. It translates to CASALGARSSYNEQFF.

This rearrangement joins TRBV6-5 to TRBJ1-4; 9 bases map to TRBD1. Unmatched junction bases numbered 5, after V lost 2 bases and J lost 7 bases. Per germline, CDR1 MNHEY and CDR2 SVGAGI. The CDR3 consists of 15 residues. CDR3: CASSYETGGVEKLFF. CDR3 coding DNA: TGTGCCAGCAGTTACGAGACAGGGGGTGTTGAAAAACTGTTTTTT.

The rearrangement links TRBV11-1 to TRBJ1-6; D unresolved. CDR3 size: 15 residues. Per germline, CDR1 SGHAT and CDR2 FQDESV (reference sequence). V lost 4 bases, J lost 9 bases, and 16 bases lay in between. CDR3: CASSSSQVLGSPLHF. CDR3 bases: TGTGCCAGCAGCTCAAGTCAGGTCTTGGGTTCACCCCTCCACTTT.

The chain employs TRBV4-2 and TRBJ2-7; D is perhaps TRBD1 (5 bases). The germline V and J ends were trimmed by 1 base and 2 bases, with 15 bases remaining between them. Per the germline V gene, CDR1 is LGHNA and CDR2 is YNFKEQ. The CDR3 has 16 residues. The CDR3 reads CASSQVAGQGTYEQYF. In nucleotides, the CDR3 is TGTGCCAGCAGCCAAGTAGCCGGACAAGGGACCTACGAGCAGTACTTC.